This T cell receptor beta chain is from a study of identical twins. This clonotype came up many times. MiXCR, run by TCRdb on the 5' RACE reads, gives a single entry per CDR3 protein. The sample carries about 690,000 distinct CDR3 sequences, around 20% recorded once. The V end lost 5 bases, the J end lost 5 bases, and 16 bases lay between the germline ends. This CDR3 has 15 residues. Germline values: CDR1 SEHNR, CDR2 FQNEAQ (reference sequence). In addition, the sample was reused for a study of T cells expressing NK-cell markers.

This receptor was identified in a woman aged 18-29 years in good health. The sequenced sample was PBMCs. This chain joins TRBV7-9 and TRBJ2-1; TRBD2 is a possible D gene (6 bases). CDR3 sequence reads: CASSRGTLPHNEQFF. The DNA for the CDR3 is TGTGCCAGCAGCCGGGGGACTCTTCCTCACAATGAGCAGTTCTTC.